This T cell receptor (beta chain) stems from a study of early T cells in non-severe SARS-CoV-2 infection. Study context: Sequenced material consisted of bulk RNA (from unsorted whole blood), and chains were unpaired.

Study-level findings and limits: Matching with VDJdb favored anti-spike CD8 responses (missing private and CD4 specificities).

Individual cDNA molecules were tagged with unique molecular identifiers, the study reported. TCRdb passed the 5' RACE reads through MiXCR, listing each CDR3 protein once. The sample carries around 26,000 distinct CDR3 sequences, 4% to 5.5% recorded once. Ten or more counts support this clonotype. The antigen remains unidentified. Germline V gives CDR1 SGHRS, CDR2 YFSETQ. The V end was cut by 0 bases, the J end by 0 bases, with 6 bases between. The CDR3 is 15 amino acids. The chain uses TRBV5-1 and TRBJ1-4; D unclear. The sequence derives from an adult who was a healthcare worker with PCR-confirmed SARS-CoV-2 infection or an uninfected control (not recorded which). Sample: whole blood. CDR3 in amino acids: CASSLELATNEKLFF. The DNA of the CDR3 is TGCGCCAGCAGCTTGGAGCTTGCAACTAATGAAAAACTGTTTTTT.